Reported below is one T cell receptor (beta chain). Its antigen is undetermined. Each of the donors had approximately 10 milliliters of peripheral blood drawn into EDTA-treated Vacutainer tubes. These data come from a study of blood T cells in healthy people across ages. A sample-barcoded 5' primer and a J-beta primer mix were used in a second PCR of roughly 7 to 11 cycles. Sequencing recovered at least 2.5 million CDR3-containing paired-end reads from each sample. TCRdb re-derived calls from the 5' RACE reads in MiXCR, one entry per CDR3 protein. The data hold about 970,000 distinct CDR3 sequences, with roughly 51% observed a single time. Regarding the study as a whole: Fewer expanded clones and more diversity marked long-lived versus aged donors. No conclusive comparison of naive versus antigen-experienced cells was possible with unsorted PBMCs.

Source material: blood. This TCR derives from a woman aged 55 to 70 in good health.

The CDR3 DNA is TGTGCCAGCAGTGTGTTTTCGGCTAGGATGAACACTGAAGCTTTCTTT. It specifies CASSVFSARMNTEAFF. The chain employs TRBV6-1 and TRBJ1-1; D gene unclear. The germline V gene encodes CDR1 MNHNS and CDR2 SASEGT. Trimming left V 4 bases short and J 0 bases short, with 15 bases between. CDR3 length: 16 residues.